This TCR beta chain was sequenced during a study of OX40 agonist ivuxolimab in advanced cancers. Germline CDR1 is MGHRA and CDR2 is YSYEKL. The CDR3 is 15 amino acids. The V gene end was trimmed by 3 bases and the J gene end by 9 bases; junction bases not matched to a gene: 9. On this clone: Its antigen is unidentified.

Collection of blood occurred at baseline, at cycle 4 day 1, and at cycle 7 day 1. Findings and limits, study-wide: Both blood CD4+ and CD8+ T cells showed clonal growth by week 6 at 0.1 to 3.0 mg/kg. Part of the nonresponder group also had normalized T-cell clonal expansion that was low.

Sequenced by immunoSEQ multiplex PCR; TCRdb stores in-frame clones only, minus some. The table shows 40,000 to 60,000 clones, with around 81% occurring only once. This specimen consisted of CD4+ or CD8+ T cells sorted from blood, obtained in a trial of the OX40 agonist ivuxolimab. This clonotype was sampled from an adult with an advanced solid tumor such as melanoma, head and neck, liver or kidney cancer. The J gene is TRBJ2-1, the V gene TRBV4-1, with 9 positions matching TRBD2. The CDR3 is CASSHPDRGRAEQFF. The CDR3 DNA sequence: TGCGCCAGCAGCCACCCCGACCGCGGGAGGGCTGAGCAGTTCTTC.